This T cell receptor beta chain comes out of a study of T cells in Graves' hyperthyroidism and ophthalmopathy. Study results and limitations: A model of 13 V-J pairs discriminated ophthalmopathy from stable hyperthyroidism.

What was amplified from RNA transcripts were TCR beta CDR3 regions. A first-round RT-PCR of the TCR CDR3 used the HTBI primer set. TCRdb re-called the multiplex PCR reads with MiXCR, one entry per CDR3 protein. This table has hundreds of thousands of distinct CDR3 sequences, roughly 16% appearing once. J lost 5 bases, V lost 3 bases, and 6 bases had no gene match. Germline V gene sequence: CDR1 SQVTM, CDR2 ANQGSEA. The CDR3 is 14 residues long. On this clonotype: Its antigen is still unknown.

It was considered stable Graves' hyperthyroidism when ophthalmopathy did not progress within 18 months. This clonotype originated in a young woman with Graves' hyperthyroidism. V is TRBV29-1 and J is TRBJ1-1; 10 positions agree with TRBD1. Specimen: blood. The CDR3 bases are TGCAGCGTTGATTCTGGGACAGGGGAGACTGAAGCTTTCTTT. It specifies CSVDSGTGETEAFF.